A single sample gave rise to the 25 T cell receptor beta chains below, sequenced in a study of T cell responses to AZD1222 COVID-19 vaccine. The table came from immunoSEQ multiplex PCR; TCRdb's copy has only in-frame clones and leaves some out. The sample consists of 150,000 to 200,000 clones, 85% to 95% of them appearing once. Source: peripheral blood, taken 28 days after the second AZD1222 dose. Receptor source: an adult who received the AZD1222 COVID-19 vaccine.

This chain joins TRBV5-1 and TRBJ2-2, with 7 nucleotides matching TRBD2. V trimming: 4 bases; J trimming: 5 bases; junction bases outside the gene matches: 5. The CDR3 contains 14 residues. CDR1 is SGHRS and CDR2 is YFSETQ in the germline V gene. In nucleotides, the CDR3 is TGCGCCAGCAGCCCGGCGGGGGTAACCGGGGAGCTGTTTTTT. Translation gives CASSPAGVTGELFF.

Of note for this clone: Other DNA sequences from this sample encode an identical CDR3 as well. The genes are TRBV3-1 (or the pseudogene TRBV3-2) and TRBJ2-1; D gene ambiguous. The germline V gene encodes CDR1 LGHDT and CDR2 YNNKEL (reference sequence). The V end lost 1 base, the J end lost 8 bases, and 6 bases lay between the germline ends. The length of the CDR3 is 12 residues. The CDR3 region has the DNA TGTGCCAGCAGCCAAGTTAGACATGAGCAGTTCTTC. It specifies CASSQVRHEQFF.

J is TRBJ2-4 and V is TRBV2; D not certain. Germline-derived CDR1 and CDR2 are SNHLY and FYNNEI. CDR3 length: 13 residues. V lost 8 bases and J lost 0, with 8 bases in between. CDR3 sequence reads: CASCLLAKNIQYF. DNA of the CDR3: TGTGCCAGCTGCTTACTAGCCAAAAACATTCAGTACTTC. Complete variable domain (other parts from reference TRBV2 and TRBJ2-4): EPEVTQTPSHQVTQMGQEVILRCVPISNHLYFYWYRQILGQKVEFLVSFYNNEISEKSEIFDDQFSVERPDGSNFTLKIRSTKLEDSAMYFCASCLLAKNIQYFGAGTRLSVL.

The rearrangement links TRBV5-1 to TRBJ1-5, with a possible D match to TRBD1 (6 bases). Trimming stripped 4 bases from V and 0 bases from J, with 11 bases between. This CDR3 contains 15 residues. Germline V CDR1 and CDR2: SGHRS, YFSETQ. CDR3 sequence (DNA): TGCGCCAGCAGCCCAGGGGACATTAGCAATCAGCCCCAGCATTTT. As protein: CASSPGDISNQPQHF. Combining the CDR3 with reference TRBV5-1 and TRBJ1-5 gives the whole variable domain KAGVTQTPRYLIKTRGQQVTLSCSPISGHRSVSWYQQTPGQGLQFLFEYFSETQRNKGNFPGRFSGRQFSNSRSEMNVSTLELGDSALYLCASSPGDISNQPQHFGDGTRLSIL.

In its sample, this clone was seen once. This sequence joins TRBV6-7 and TRBJ2-7; 9 positions match TRBD1. TRBV6-7 has ORF status, its function being uncertain. CDR3 length: 14 residues. V shed 2 bases and J 5 bases; nucleotides not matched to a gene: 4. The CDR3 DNA sequence: TGTGCCAGCAGTTACGGGACAGGGTTCCACGAGCAGTACTTC. The encoded protein is CASSYGTGFHEQYF.

The chain recombines TRBV5-6 with TRBJ1-3; D is unclear. In germline, CDR1 is SGHDT, CDR2 YYEEEE. Trimming shortened V by 2 bases and J by 0 bases, and 9 bases separated the two germline ends. CDR3 length equals 15 residues. CDR3 sequence: CASSFKRGSGNTIYF. Here the CDR3 DNA reads TGTGCCAGCAGCTTCAAGAGAGGCTCTGGAAACACCATATATTTT.

The V call is TRBV29-1, the J call TRBJ2-5, with D perhaps matching TRBD2 (6 bases). The CDR3 sequence is 14 residues long. CDR1 and CDR2 (germline): SQVTM, ANQGSEA. Trimming removed 3 bases at V and 0 bases at J, with 11 bases between. The CDR3 sequence: CSVDWRGNQETQYF. The DNA for the CDR3 is TGCAGCGTTGACTGGCGGGGTAACCAAGAGACCCAGTACTTC.

V usage is TRBV7-2 and J usage is TRBJ1-2; D is undetermined. This CDR3 is built from 12 residues. V dropped 5 bases and J dropped 0 bases, with 4 bases sitting between them. The germline gives CDR1 SGHTA, CDR2 FQGNSA. In DNA, the CDR3 is TGTGCCAGCAGCAGTTCTAACTATGGCTACACCTTC. Translating it yields CASSSSNYGYTF.

The CDR3 DNA follows: TGTGCCAGCCGGAACCAGGGAGTGTCCTACAATGAGCAGTTCTTC. Translation gives CASRNQGVSYNEQFF. The genes are TRBV2 and TRBJ2-1; possibly TRBD1 or TRBD2 for D (5 bases each). This CDR3 region has 15 residues. Trimming left V 8 bases short and J 1 base short, with 15 bases between. Germline V gene sequence: CDR1 SNHLY, CDR2 FYNNEI.

V and J are TRBV29-1 and TRBJ1-2; D is possibly TRBD1 (6 bases). Trimming removed 1 base from V and 8 bases from J, with 17 bases in between. The V gene's germline CDR1 is SQVTM and CDR2 ANQGSEA. CDR3 length equals 14 residues. Here the CDR3 DNA reads TGCAGCGTTGAAGGGCAGGGGTATACTAAGGGCTACACCTTC. Its translation: CSVEGQGYTKGYTF.

In its sample, this clone was seen once. The chain recombines TRBV7-9 with TRBJ1-6; 8 nucleotides match TRBD1. The CDR3 is 15 residues long. V shed 5 bases, J shed 5 bases, and the junction held 5 bases outside the gene matches. Germline V gene lookup returns CDR1 SEHNR and CDR2 FQNEAQ (reference sequence). As DNA, the CDR3 is TGTGCCAGCAGCGGAGGACAGGGTAATAATTCACCCCTCCACTTT. This encodes CASSGGQGNNSPLHF. Together with reference TRBV7-9 and TRBJ1-6, the CDR3 gives the full variable domain: DTGVSQNPRHKITKRGQNVTFRCDPISEHNRLYWYRQTLGQGPEFLTYFQNEAQLEKSRLLSDRFSAERPKGSFSTLEIQRTEQGDSAMYLCASSGGQGNNSPLHFGNGTRLTVT.

The J gene is TRBJ2-1, the V gene TRBV4-3; 13 positions agree with TRBD2. V was clipped by 4 bases and J by 9 bases; unmatched bases: 15. The CDR3 totals 18 residues. Germline CDR1 reads LGHNA; CDR2 reads YSLEER. The CDR3 region has the DNA TGCGCCAGCAGCCTCCCGGGACTAGCGGGGAGGAAGGATGGTGAGCAGTTCTTC. Amino acid sequence: CASSLPGLAGRKDGEQFF.

The chain joins TRBV5-1 to TRBJ1-1; D uncertain. Trimming shortened V by 0 bases and J by 0 bases, and 9 bases separated the two germline ends. The CDR3 totals 15 residues. Germline assignment: CDR1 SGHRS and CDR2 YFSETQ. In DNA form, the CDR3 reads TGCGCCAGCAGCTTGGTAGAGCTCATGAACACTGAAGCTTTCTTT. Residues: CASSLVELMNTEAFF.

The chain combines TRBV2 with TRBJ1-1; 7 nucleotides line up with TRBD1. The germline CDR1 and CDR2 sequences are SNHLY and FYNNEI. This CDR3 is 13 amino acids long. After removal of 5 bases from V and 5 bases from J, the junction contained 5 bases not matched to a gene. For the CDR3, the DNA is TGTGCCAGCAGTACTGACAGGGAGACTGAAGCTTTCTTT. The encoded protein is CASSTDRETEAFF.

The rearrangement links TRBV6-1 to TRBJ1-2; D gene unclear. Germline V lookup: CDR1 MNHNS, CDR2 SASEGT. The CDR3 is 13 amino acids. Deletions cut 2 bases from V and 7 bases from J, with 11 bases between. In DNA, the CDR3 is TGTGCCAGCAGTGAAACCCTGGGAGGTGGCTACACCTTC. Protein: CASSETLGGGYTF.

The J gene is TRBJ1-1, the V gene TRBV9; possibly TRBD1 for D (6 bases). From germline, CDR1 is SGDLS and CDR2 YYNGEE. Trimming left V 0 bases short and J 6 bases short, with 18 bases between. This CDR3 comprises 16 residues. This CDR3 reads CASSVAGGRWDSEAFF. CDR3 nucleotide sequence: TGTGCCAGCAGCGTAGCTGGGGGGCGCTGGGACTCTGAAGCTTTCTTT. Full variable domain (remainder filled in from reference TRBV9 and TRBJ1-1): DSGVTQTPKHLITATGQRVTLRCSPRSGDLSVYWYQQSLDQGLQFLIQYYNGEERAKGNILERFSAQQFPDLHSELNLSSLELGDSALYFCASSVAGGRWDSEAFFGQGTRLTVV.

This rearrangement joins TRBV7-9 to TRBJ1-5; 8 nucleotides align to TRBD1. V shed 4 bases and J 0 bases; nucleotides not matched to a gene: 2. Germline V gene sequence: CDR1 SEHNR, CDR2 FQNEAQ (reference sequence). The CDR3 has 15 residues. In DNA, the CDR3 is TGTGCCAGCAGCTCGACAGGGGATAGCAATCAGCCCCAGCATTTT. This encodes CASSSTGDSNQPQHF.

V usage is TRBV7-3 and J usage is TRBJ2-3; 13 bases fit TRBD2. Trimming removed 5 bases from V and 1 base from J; junction bases left unmatched: 6. This CDR3 comprises 17 residues. CDR1 is SGHTA and CDR2 is FQGTGA in the germline V gene. This CDR3 reads CASSTQGLAGGTDTQYF. CDR3 sequence (DNA): TGTGCCAGCAGCACTCAAGGACTAGCGGGAGGCACAGATACGCAGTATTTT.

The chain is built from TRBV5-4 and TRBJ2-2; 9 positions match TRBD1. The V gene end was trimmed by 3 bases and the J gene end by 5 bases; junction bases not matched to a gene: 5. CDR1 and CDR2 (germline): SGHNT, YYREEE (reference sequence). The CDR3 contains 15 residues. The CDR3 nucleotides are TGTGCCAGCAGCTCCCGGGACAGGGCTACCGGGGAGCTGTTTTTT. Translated: CASSSRDRATGELFF.

The V call is TRBV28, the J call TRBJ2-1; 10 bases agree with TRBD1. The trim removed 5 bases at V and 11 bases at J, leaving 9 bases unmatched. The length of the CDR3 is 14 residues. Germline lookup yields CDR1 MDHEN and CDR2 SYDVKM. The CDR3 spells CASSPGQGIKKQFF. DNA of the CDR3: TGTGCCAGCAGTCCGGGACAGGGGATTAAGAAGCAGTTCTTC.

The chain uses TRBV19 and TRBJ1-5, with D unclear. The V gene lost 0 bases and the J gene lost 6 bases, with 15 bases spanning the gap. CDR1 is LNHDA, CDR2 SQIVND, per germline (reference sequence). This CDR3 is 16 amino acids long. The CDR3 sequence is CASSIDQSLSGQPQHF. In DNA, the CDR3 is TGTGCCAGTAGTATAGATCAATCCCTAAGCGGTCAGCCCCAGCATTTT.

V is TRBV6-5 and J is TRBJ1-2; no definite D call. With 2 bases removed from V and 5 bases from J, the gap between germline ends came to 9 bases. CDR3 size: 13 residues. Germline CDR1 and CDR2: MNHEY and SVGAGI. In nucleotides, the CDR3 is TGTGCCAGCAGTTACGGCAGCATTTATGGCTACACCTTC. Encoded protein: CASSYGSIYGYTF.

Points on this clone: In the same sample, other DNA sequences code for this CDR3. This chain joins TRBV12-3 or TRBV12-4 and TRBJ2-7; D gene uncertain. The CDR3 loop spans 11 amino acids. Trimming took off 3 bases at V and 5 bases at J, with 5 bases between the two ends. The CDR3 nucleotides are TGTGCCAGCAGTTTTCTTGACGAGCAGTACTTC. Translation: CASSFLDEQYF.

The chain employs TRBV18 and TRBJ1-2; weak D call: TRBD1 (6 bases). The V and J ends lost 5 bases and 0 bases respectively, with 22 bases between them. There are 18 residues in the CDR3. CDR1 and CDR2 from the germline V gene are KGHSH and LQKENI. The DNA for the CDR3 is TGTGCCAGCTCAAGCCCACATCTCGGGACACATCCTAACTATGGCTACACCTTC. Translation gives CASSSPHLGTHPNYGYTF.

Only one count was recorded for this clone. The V and J genes are TRBV6-5 and TRBJ2-7, with D maybe TRBD1 (5 bases). The V end was cut by 6 bases, the J end by 0 bases, with 12 bases between. CDR1 MNHEY and CDR2 SVGAGI come from the germline V gene. There are 14 residues in the CDR3. The CDR3 spells CASSLTEFSYEQYF. CDR3 DNA: TGTGCCAGCAGCCTGACAGAATTCTCCTACGAGCAGTACTTC.